This TCR beta chain was documented in a study of shared clonotypes between healthy human individuals. Regarding the study as a whole: Sequencing of the sorted subsets was shown by rarefaction to be incomplete despite large depth. Donors were few, which limited the genetic and exposure-history diversity represented.

Details on this clone: Its specificity is not known.

Sequencing used immunoSEQ multiplex PCR; TCRdb keeps in-frame clones, though not all of them. Among around 1.1 million clones listed, about 84% were seen once. Germline V gives CDR1 DFQATT, CDR2 SNEGSKA (reference sequence). This CDR3 contains 10 residues. The sequence derives from a man aged 18 to 35 in good health. Some clones in this sample may be carry-over from other donors' samples. This chain links TRBV20-1 with TRBJ2-7; 9 nucleotides match TRBD1. Sequenced input: memory CD4+ T cells from PBMCs. The subset was: CD45RA-negative fraction. CDR3 bases: TGCAGGGCAGGGGGACAGGGACAGTACTTC. Translated, it gives CRAGGQGQYF.